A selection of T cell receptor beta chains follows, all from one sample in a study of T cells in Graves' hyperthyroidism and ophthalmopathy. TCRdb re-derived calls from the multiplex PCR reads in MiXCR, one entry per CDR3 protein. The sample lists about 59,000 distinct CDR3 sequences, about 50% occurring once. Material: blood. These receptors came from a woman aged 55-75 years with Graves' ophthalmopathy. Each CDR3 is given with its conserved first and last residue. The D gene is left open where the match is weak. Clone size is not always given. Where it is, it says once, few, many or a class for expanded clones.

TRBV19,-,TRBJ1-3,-,TGTGCCAGTAGTAGGGGATCTGGAAACACCATATATTTT,CASSRGSGNTIYF
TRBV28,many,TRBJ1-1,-,TGTGCCAGCAGTTGGAGACGGAACACTGAAGCTTTCTTT,CASSWRRNTEAFF
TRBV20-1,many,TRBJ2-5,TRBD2,TGCAGTGCTTCGCCGGGGGGGGAAGAGACCCAGTACTTC,CSASPGGEETQYF
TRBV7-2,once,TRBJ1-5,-,TGTGCCAGCAGCCTTGGACTAGCGGGCAATCAGCCCCAGCATTTT,CASSLGLAGNQPQHF
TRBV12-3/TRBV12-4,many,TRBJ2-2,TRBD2,TGTGCCAGCAGGCGGACTAGCGGGAACACCGGGGAGCTGTTTTTT,CASRRTSGNTGELFF
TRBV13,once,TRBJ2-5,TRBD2,TGTGCCAGCAGCTCGGGACTAGCGGGGGGGCTTGAGGAGACCCAGTACTTC,CASSSGLAGGLEETQYF
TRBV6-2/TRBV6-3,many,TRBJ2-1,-,TGTGCCAGCAGTTACGGCGGGCGGGGTGGGACCTACAATGAGCAGTTCTTC,CASSYGGRGGTYNEQFF
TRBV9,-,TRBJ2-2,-,TGTGCCAGCAGCGGGGAGGCGCGGCTGAACACCGGGGAGCTGTTTTTT,CASSGEARLNTGELFF
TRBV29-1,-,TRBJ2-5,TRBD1,TGCAGCGGGCGGAAGACAGGGGGCCAAGAGACCCAGTACTTC,CSGRKTGGQETQYF
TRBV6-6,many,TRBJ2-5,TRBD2,TGTGCCAGCAGCGCGGAGGCTAGCGGGGTTAAAGAGACCCAGTACTTC,CASSAEASGVKETQYF
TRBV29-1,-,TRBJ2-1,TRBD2,TGCAGCGTTGAAGGTCGCCGCCCGCGACTAGCGGGAGGAAATGAGCAGTTCTTC,CSVEGRRPRLAGGNEQFF
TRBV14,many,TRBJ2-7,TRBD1,TGTGCCAGCAGCCAATATGGGACAGGGATATACGAGCAGTACTTC,CASSQYGTGIYEQYF
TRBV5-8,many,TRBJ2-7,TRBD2,TGTGCCAGCAGCCCACGGGGGGTCGCGGGTGAGCAGTACTTC,CASSPRGVAGEQYF
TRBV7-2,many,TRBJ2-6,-,TGTGCCAGCAGCACCCGCCGGGGCTCTGGGGCCAACGTCCTGACTTTC,CASSTRRGSGANVLTF
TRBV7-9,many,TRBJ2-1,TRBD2,TGTGCCAGCAGCTTAACGGGGAGCGGGAGCCCCGGGAATGAGCAGTTCTTC,CASSLTGSGSPGNEQFF
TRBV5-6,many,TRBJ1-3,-,TGTGCCAGCAGCTTTTGGTGGCTTCGGGGCGGAAACACCATATATTTT,CASSFWWLRGGNTIYF
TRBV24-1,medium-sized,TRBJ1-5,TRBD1,TGTGCCACCAGTGACCCCGGACAGGGACAGCCCCAGCATTTT,CATSDPGQGQPQHF
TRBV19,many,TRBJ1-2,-,TGTGCCAGTAGTATCAGCTTTCGGCAGCCCTTAGGTTCATCCTATGGCTACACCTTC,CASSISFRQPLGSSYGYTF
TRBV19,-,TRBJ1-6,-,TGTGCCAGTAGTATTTCCATCGTAGAATCACCCCTCCACTTT,CASSISIVESPLHF
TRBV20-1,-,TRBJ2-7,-,TGCAGTGCCACGAAGCAACCCTACTACGAGCAGTACTTC,CSATKQPYYEQYF
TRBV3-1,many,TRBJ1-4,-,TGTGCCAGCAGACGAGCAACTAATGAAAAACTGTTTTTT,CASRRATNEKLFF
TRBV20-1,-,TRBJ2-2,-,TGCAGTGCTAGAAACGCGGGGGAGCTGTTTTTT,CSARNAGELFF
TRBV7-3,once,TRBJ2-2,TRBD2,TGTGCCAGCTTAAGACCGGGGGGAGCCCCGAACACCGGGGAGCTGTTTTTT,CASLRPGGAPNTGELFF
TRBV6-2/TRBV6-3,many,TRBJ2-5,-,TGTGCCAGCAGTCGCAGACTCCAAGAGACCCAGTACTTC,CASSRRLQETQYF
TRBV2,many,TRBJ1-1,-,TGTGCCAGCTGGGGGGGAGTACGGACTGAAGCTTTCTTT,CASWGGVRTEAFF
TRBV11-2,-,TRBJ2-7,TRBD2,TGTGCCAGCAGCTTAGATGGGGAGGGGCCCTACGGGCAGTACTTC,CASSLDGEGPYGQYF
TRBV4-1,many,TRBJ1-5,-,TGCGCCAGCAGCCTTCAGGCCGGGCCGGGGGTCAATCAGCCCCAGCATTTT,CASSLQAGPGVNQPQHF
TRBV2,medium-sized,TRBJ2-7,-,TGTGCCAGCAGATCGACAGCCGTCCTGATCGAGCAGTACTTC,CASRSTAVLIEQYF
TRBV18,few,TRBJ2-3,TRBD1,TGTGCCAGCTCATGGGACAGTGCTAGCACAGATACGCAGTATTTT,CASSWDSASTDTQYF